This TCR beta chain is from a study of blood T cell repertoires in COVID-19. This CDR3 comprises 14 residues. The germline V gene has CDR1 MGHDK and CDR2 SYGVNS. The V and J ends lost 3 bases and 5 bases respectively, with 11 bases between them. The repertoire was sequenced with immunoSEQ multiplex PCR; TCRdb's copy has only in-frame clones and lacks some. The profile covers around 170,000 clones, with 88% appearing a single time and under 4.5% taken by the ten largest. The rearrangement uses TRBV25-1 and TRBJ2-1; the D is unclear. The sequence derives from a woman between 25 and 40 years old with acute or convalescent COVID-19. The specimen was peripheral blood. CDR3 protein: CASSDNNRNNEQFF. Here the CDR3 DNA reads TGTGCCAGCAGTGATAACAACCGAAACAATGAGCAGTTCTTC.